The 21 T cell receptor beta chains listed next were all sequenced from one sample in a study of cytomegalovirus exposure and HLA in healthy donors listed by TCRdb under 2017. The library was produced with the immunoSEQ multiplex PCR assay. For the multiplex PCR, a mixture combining 60 forward primers for TCR Vbeta segments and 13 reverse primers for TCR Jbeta segments was used. TCRdb re-hosts the immuneACCESS table, in-frame sequences only. Its copies lack some clones; in the studies checked, an unresolved V gene accounts for under half of them, and the cause for the rest is not known. For this sample the table gives 130,000 or so clones, of which 75% were detected only once. The ten most abundant clones make up approximately 3.2% of the sample. The source material was PBMCs. Receptors were obtained from a middle-aged man in good health and CMV-seronegative.

This rearrangement joins TRBV6-6 to TRBJ1-5; D is possibly TRBD1 (5 bases). There are 14 residues in the CDR3. Germline values: CDR1 MNHNY, CDR2 SVGAGI (reference sequence). Trimming took off 6 bases at V and 4 bases at J, with 13 bases between the two ends. The CDR3 loop reads CASRFREENQPQHF. CDR3 DNA: TGTGCCAGCAGGTTCAGGGAGGAAAATCAGCCCCAGCATTTT.

The chain combines TRBV18 with TRBJ1-4; 7 bases align to TRBD1. V shed 5 bases and J 3 bases; nucleotides not matched to a gene: 6. From germline, CDR1 is KGHSH and CDR2 LQKENI. This CDR3 has 15 amino acids. CDR3 amino acids: CASSTGQAPNEKLFF. The CDR3, as DNA: TGTGCCAGCTCAACCGGACAGGCCCCTAATGAAAAACTGTTTTTT. Together with reference TRBV18 and TRBJ1-4, the CDR3 gives the full variable domain: NAGVMQNPRHLVRRRGQEARLRCSPMKGHSHVYWYRQLPEEGLKFMVYLQKENIIDESGMPKERFSAEFPKEGPSILRIQQVVRGDSAAYFCASSTGQAPNEKLFFGSGTQLSVL.

The V gene is TRBV5-1, the J gene TRBJ1-1; perhaps TRBD1 as D (5 bases). CDR1 and CDR2 from the germline V gene are SGHRS and YFSETQ. This CDR3 region has 12 residues. V shed 0 bases and J shed 7 bases, with 7 bases lying between them. CDR3 in DNA: TGCGCCAGCAGCTTGGTCGGGGGTGAAGCTTTCTTT. Protein sequence: CASSLVGGEAFF.

The CDR3 sequence: CASTAGKETQYF. CDR3 coding DNA: TGTGCCAGCACCGCAGGGAAAGAGACCCAGTACTTC. The genes are TRBV5-6 and TRBJ2-5; possible D gene TRBD1, 5 bases. Trimming removed 6 bases at V and 3 bases at J, with 9 bases between. The CDR3 has 12 amino acids. Looked up from germline, CDR1 is SGHDT and CDR2 is YYEEEE. Drawing the rest from reference TRBV5-6 and TRBJ2-5, the complete variable domain is DAGVTQSPTHLIKTRGQQVTLRCSPKSGHDTVSWYQQALGQGPQFIFQYYEEEERQRGNFPDRFSGHQFPNYSSELNVNALLLGDSALYLCASTAGKETQYFGPGTRLLVL.

V and J are TRBV4-2 and TRBJ2-1; TRBD2 matches at 9 bases. The CDR3 is 16 residues long. The V gene's germline CDR1 is LGHNA and CDR2 YNFKEQ. With 8 bases clipped from V and 0 bases from J, the junction kept 8 bases outside the gene matches. This CDR3 is CASRRLAADSYNEQFF. The CDR3 nucleotides read TGTGCCAGCCGGAGACTAGCGGCGGACTCCTACAATGAGCAGTTCTTC.

The J gene is TRBJ2-5, the V gene TRBV13; 9 positions agree with TRBD2. Germline CDR1 PRHDT, CDR2 FYEKMQ (reference sequence). CDR3 length equals 17 residues. J lost 5 bases, V lost 0 bases, and 10 bases had no gene match. The CDR3 nucleotides read TGTGCCAGCAGCTTAGGCTGGGTAGCGGGGGCCTTGGAGACCCAGTACTTC. This sequence encodes CASSLGWVAGALETQYF.

The rearrangement uses TRBV30 and TRBJ1-1; 8 bases are shared with TRBD1. V lost 2 bases, J lost 5 bases, and 10 bases stayed unmatched. The CDR3 length is 15 residues. Germline V CDR1 and CDR2: GTSNPN, SVGIG (reference sequence). CDR3 sequence reads: CAWSRWTGTGTEAFF. The CDR3 DNA sequence: TGTGCCTGGAGTCGTTGGACAGGGACGGGTACTGAAGCTTTCTTT.

The chain combines TRBV28 with TRBJ2-7, with a possible D match to TRBD2 (6 bases). The germline CDR1 and CDR2 sequences are MDHEN and SYDVKM. This CDR3 contains 15 residues. Trimming shortened V by 5 bases and J by 4 bases, and 18 bases separated the two germline ends. The chain's CDR3 is CASSNAWGVMYEQYF. In nucleotides, the CDR3 is TGTGCCAGCAGTAACGCGTGGGGGGTTATGTACGAGCAGTACTTC.

V is TRBV19 and J is TRBJ1-5; maybe TRBD1 (5 bases). Germline CDR1 LNHDA, CDR2 SQIVND (reference sequence). Trimming stripped 3 bases from V and 1 base from J, with 7 bases between. The CDR3 is made up of 14 amino acids. The CDR3 sequence is CASSIPGSNQPQHF. In DNA, the CDR3 is TGTGCCAGTAGTATTCCAGGGAGCAATCAGCCCCAGCATTTT.

This clone has only a few counts. The CDR3 nucleotides are TGCGCCAGCAGCCAAGGGTCAATCGGAGGGGAAAAACTGTTTTTT. Protein product: CASSQGSIGGEKLFF. The rearrangement joins TRBV4-1 to TRBJ1-4; D is uncertain. V lost 1 base to trimming and J lost 8 bases, with 14 bases between them. The CDR3 contains 15 residues. The germline CDR1 and CDR2 sequences are MGHRA and YSYEKL.

The V and J genes are TRBV4-2 and TRBJ2-2; 12 bases align to TRBD2. V lost 0 bases to trimming and J lost 5 bases; unmatched junction nucleotides: 10. The CDR3 contains 19 residues. The germline V gene has CDR1 LGHNA and CDR2 YNFKEQ. The CDR3 loop is CASSQERRLAGGLTGELFF. DNA of the CDR3: TGTGCCAGCAGCCAAGAAAGAAGGCTAGCGGGGGGGCTGACCGGGGAGCTGTTTTTT.

In its sample, this clone was seen a few times. The V call is TRBV29-1, the J call TRBJ1-2, with a weak D call TRBD1 (5 bases). CDR3 length: 14 amino acids. Trimming stripped 7 bases from V and 4 bases from J, with 19 bases between. CDR1 SQVTM and CDR2 ANQGSEA come from the germline V gene. The CDR3 DNA reads TGCAGCGCAACTGAACAGGTATCGCTCTATGGCTACACCTTC. This encodes CSATEQVSLYGYTF.

This sequence joins TRBV19 and TRBJ1-5, with 8 bases identical to TRBD1. Germline V gene data show CDR1 as LNHDA and CDR2 as SQIVND (reference sequence). The V gene end was trimmed by 8 bases and the J gene end by 6 bases; junction bases not matched to a gene: 12. The CDR3 runs 15 residues. The DNA of the CDR3 is TGTGCCAGTGGGGAGGACAGGGAAGGCATTCAGCCCCAGCATTTT. Encoded protein: CASGEDREGIQPQHF. The entire variable domain, with the rest obtained from reference TRBV19 and TRBJ1-5, is as follows: DGGITQSPKYLFRKEGQNVTLSCEQNLNHDAMYWYRQDPGQGLRLIYYSQIVNDFQKGDIAEGYSVSREKKESFPLTVTSAQKNPTAFYLCASGEDREGIQPQHFGDGTRLSIL.

The chain carries TRBV29-1 and TRBJ1-5; D remains ambiguous. This CDR3 spans 12 amino acids. The germline V and J ends were trimmed by 6 bases and 6 bases, with 12 bases remaining between them. In germline, CDR1 is SQVTM, CDR2 ANQGSEA. The CDR3 DNA reads as TGCAGCGTCATTCGTGGGAGTCAGCCCCAGCATTTT. Amino acid sequence: CSVIRGSQPQHF.

The J gene is TRBJ1-1, the V gene TRBV27; 9 bases fit TRBD1. Per the germline V gene, CDR1 is MNHEY and CDR2 is SMNVEV (reference sequence). The CDR3 has 13 amino acids. With 5 bases clipped from V and 10 bases from J, the junction kept 8 bases outside the gene matches. This chain's CDR3 is CASSLQQGARAFF. As DNA, the CDR3 is TGTGCCAGCAGTCTACAACAGGGGGCCCGAGCTTTCTTT.

The V gene is TRBV4-3, the J gene TRBJ2-2, with 12 bases identical to TRBD1. The V segment lost 0 bases and the J segment 6 bases; nucleotides outside the gene matches: 5. Germline values: CDR1 LGHNA, CDR2 YSLEER. The CDR3 has 17 amino acids. The CDR3 DNA follows: TGCGCCAGCAGCCAAGATCCCGGGACAGGGGGCCCCGGGGAGCTGTTTTTT. It translates to CASSQDPGTGGPGELFF.

The CDR3 nucleotides read TGTGCCAGCACCCATTCGACAGGGATGAACACCGGGGAGCTGTTTTTT. Its translation is CASTHSTGMNTGELFF. The genes are TRBV11-3 and TRBJ2-2, with 7 nucleotides matching TRBD1. The germline gives CDR1 SGHNT, CDR2 YENEEA. Trimming at V came to 7 bases and at J to 1 base, leaving 9 bases not matched to a gene. This CDR3 region has 16 residues.

This clone was detected only once. J is TRBJ2-1 and V is TRBV19, with 7 positions matching TRBD1. The CDR3 contains 14 residues. Germline CDR1 is LNHDA and CDR2 is SQIVND (reference sequence). Trimming removed 7 bases from V and 9 bases from J; junction bases left unmatched: 12. CDR3: CASTPTGTWGEQFF. In DNA form, the CDR3 reads TGTGCCAGTACCCCGACAGGGACCTGGGGTGAGCAGTTCTTC.

The rearrangement uses TRBV4-1 and TRBJ1-1; 7 bases fit TRBD1. The germline CDR1 and CDR2 sequences are MGHRA and YSYEKL. The CDR3 consists of 13 residues. The ends lost 0 bases at V and 11 bases at J; junction bases unmatched: 6. This chain's CDR3 is CASSQDRGRLAFF. The CDR3 DNA reads TGCGCCAGCAGCCAAGATAGGGGGCGATTGGCTTTCTTT.

The V and J genes are TRBV5-4 and TRBJ1-1, with D perhaps matching TRBD1 (5 bases). The germline V gene encodes CDR1 SGHNT and CDR2 YYREEE (reference sequence). V lost 1 base and J 7 bases, leaving 17 bases between the germline ends. The CDR3 loop spans 15 amino acids. DNA for the CDR3: TGTGCCAGCAGCTTGAGTGGGGGGGTCTCCGTTGAAGCTTTCTTT. Amino acids: CASSLSGGVSVEAFF.

The gene calls are TRBV7-9 and TRBJ2-5; possible D gene TRBD1, 5 bases. CDR1 SEHNR and CDR2 FQNEAQ come from the germline V gene (reference sequence). V dropped 3 bases and J dropped 7 bases, with 9 bases sitting between them. This CDR3 contains 12 residues. The CDR3 reads CASSFNQGTQYF. The CDR3 DNA sequence: TGTGCCAGCAGCTTCAATCAGGGGACCCAGTACTTC.